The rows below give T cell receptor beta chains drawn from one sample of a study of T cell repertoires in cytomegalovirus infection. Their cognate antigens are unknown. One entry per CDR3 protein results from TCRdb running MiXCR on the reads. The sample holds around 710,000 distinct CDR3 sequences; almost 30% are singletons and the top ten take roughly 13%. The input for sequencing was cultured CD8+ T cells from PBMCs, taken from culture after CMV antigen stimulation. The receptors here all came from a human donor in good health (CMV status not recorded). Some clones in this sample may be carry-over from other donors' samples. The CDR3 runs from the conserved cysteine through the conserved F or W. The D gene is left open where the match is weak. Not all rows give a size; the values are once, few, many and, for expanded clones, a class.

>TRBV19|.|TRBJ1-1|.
TGTGCCAGTAGTAATGGCGGCCACACTGAAGCTTTCTTT
CASSNGGHTEAFF
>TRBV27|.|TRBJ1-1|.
TGTGCCAGCGGATTTGGGGGCATGAACACTGAAGCTTTCTTT
CASGFGGMNTEAFF
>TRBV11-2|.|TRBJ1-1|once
TGTGCCAGCAGCTTAGATCTGGAGGGGTGGACTGAAGCTTTCTTT
CASSLDLEGWTEAFF
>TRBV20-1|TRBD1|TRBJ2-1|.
TGCAGTGCTTGCGCCTACAGGGGCTATGAGCAGTTCTTC
CSACAYRGYEQFF
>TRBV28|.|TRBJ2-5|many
TGTGCCAGCAGTTTCGGACAGAAAGAGACCCAGTACTTC
CASSFGQKETQYF
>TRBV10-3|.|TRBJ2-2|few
TGTGCCATCAGCAACAGGGAGTCGGACACCGGGGAGCTGTTTTTT
CAISNRESDTGELFF
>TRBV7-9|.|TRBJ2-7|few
TGTGCCAGCAGCTTATACCAGGTCGACGAGCAGTACTTC
CASSLYQVDEQYF
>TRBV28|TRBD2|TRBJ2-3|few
TGTGCCAGCAGTTTGGGGGCGGGGGGGCCTGGAGATACGCAGTATTTT
CASSLGAGGPGDTQYF
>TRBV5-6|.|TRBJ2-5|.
TGTGCCAGCAGCTGGGGGGCTCCCCAAGAGACCCAGTACTTC
CASSWGAPQETQYF
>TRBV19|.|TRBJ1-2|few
TGTGCCACCGCAGGCGGTAGGCCTAACTATGGCTACACCTTC
CATAGGRPNYGYTF
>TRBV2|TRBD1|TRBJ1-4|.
TGTGCCAGCAGTGTGGAGGGGGCGAGGGAAAAACTGTTTTTT
CASSVEGAREKLFF
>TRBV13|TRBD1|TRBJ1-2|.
TGTGCCAGCAGCGAAGTGGGGACAGACTATGGCTACACCTTC
CASSEVGTDYGYTF
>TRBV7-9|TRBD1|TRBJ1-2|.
TGTGCCAGCACCCGACCGGACAGGGGAGTACATGGCTACACCTTC
CASTRPDRGVHGYTF
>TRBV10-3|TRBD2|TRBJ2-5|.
TGTGCCATCAGTCCCCTAGCGGGGGGGGAAGAGACCCAGTACTTC
CAISPLAGGEETQYF
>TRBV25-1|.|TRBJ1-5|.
TGTGCCGCGGGGGGAGGATCCGGGAATCAGCCCCAGCATTTT
CAAGGGSGNQPQHF
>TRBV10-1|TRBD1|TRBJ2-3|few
TGCGCCAGCAAGGACAGGGGGCTCAGTACGCAGTATTTT
CASKDRGLSTQYF
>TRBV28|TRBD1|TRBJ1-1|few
TGTGCCAGCAGTTTAAATGTCATAGAGGGGGACAGGGGGCTCGGAGCTTTCTTT
CASSLNVIEGDRGLGAFF
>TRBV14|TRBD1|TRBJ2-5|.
TGTGCCAGCAGCCAAGATTTCGGCAGGGACAGAGAGACCCAGTACTTC
CASSQDFGRDRETQYF
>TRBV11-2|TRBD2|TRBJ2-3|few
TGTGCCAGCAGCCGACTAGCGGGGGCCAACACAGATACGCAGTATTTT
CASSRLAGANTDTQYF
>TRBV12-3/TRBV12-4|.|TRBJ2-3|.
TGTGCCAGCGGCTCGACAGAGACTAGCACAGATACGCAGTATTTT
CASGSTETSTDTQYF
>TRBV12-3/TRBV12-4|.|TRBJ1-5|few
TGTGCCAGCAGTTGGCGGGGAAGCAATCAGCCCCAGCATTTT
CASSWRGSNQPQHF
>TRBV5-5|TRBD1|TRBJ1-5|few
TGTGCCAGCAGCTTGTCGTATCGGGACAGGGGGCATCGGAGCAATCAGCCCCAGCATTTT
CASSLSYRDRGHRSNQPQHF
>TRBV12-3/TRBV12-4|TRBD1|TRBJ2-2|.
TGTGCCAGCACTCACCCGGACAGGGGACCGAACACCGGGGAGCTGTTTTTT
CASTHPDRGPNTGELFF
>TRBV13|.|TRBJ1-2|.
TGTGCCAGCAGCTTAGGCCTTATCCGGGGCTACACCTTC
CASSLGLIRGYTF
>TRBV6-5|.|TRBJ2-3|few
TGTGCCAGCAGCCCCCTTGGGGAGGGGGGGCCGACAGATACGCAGTATTTT
CASSPLGEGGPTDTQYF
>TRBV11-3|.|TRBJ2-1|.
TGTGCCAGCAGCTTAAGGGGGTTAGGCGACGGCTCCTACAATGAGCAGTTCTTC
CASSLRGLGDGSYNEQFF
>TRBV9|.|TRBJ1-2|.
TGTGCCAGCAGCGTTACAGGGTCCTATGGCTACACCTTC
CASSVTGSYGYTF
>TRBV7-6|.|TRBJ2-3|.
TGTGCCAGCAGCTTAGTTGGGCCGTGGACAGATACGCAGTATTTT
CASSLVGPWTDTQYF
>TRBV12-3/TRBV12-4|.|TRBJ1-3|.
TGTGCCAGCACCGCTGTCGGGGGTGGCACCATATATTTT
CASTAVGGGTIYF
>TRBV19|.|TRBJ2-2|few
TGTGCCAGTAGTATGAGGCATTTTGACGTGGCCGGGGAGCTGTTTTTT
CASSMRHFDVAGELFF
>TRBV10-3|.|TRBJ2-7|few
TGTGCCATCAGCACAGATTACGAGCAGTACTTC
CAISTDYEQYF
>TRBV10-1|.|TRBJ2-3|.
TGCGCCAGCAGTGATTTTGGAGGGGTAGGCACAGATACGCAGTATTTT
CASSDFGGVGTDTQYF
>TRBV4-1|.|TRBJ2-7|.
TGCGCCAGCAGCCAAGTCCCCAGGGGGGCGGCCTACGAGCAGTACTTC
CASSQVPRGAAYEQYF
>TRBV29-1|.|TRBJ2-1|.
TGCAGCGTGGGCCTAGGCTATGAGCAGTTCTTC
CSVGLGYEQFF
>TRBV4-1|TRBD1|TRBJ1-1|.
TGCGCCAGCAGCCAAGATTTCATTACAGGGGCCACTGAAGCTTTCTTT
CASSQDFITGATEAFF
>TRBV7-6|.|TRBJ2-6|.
TGTGCCAGCAGCTTAGGGGCAGGGCCTGGGGCCAACGTCCTGACTTTC
CASSLGAGPGANVLTF
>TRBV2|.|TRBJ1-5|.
TGTGCCAGCAGGGATCCCCCAGGGGCCGATCAGCCCCAGCATTTT
CASRDPPGADQPQHF
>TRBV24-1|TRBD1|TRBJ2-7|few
TGTGCCCGTGACAGGGGGGGGTACGAGCAGTACTTC
CARDRGGYEQYF
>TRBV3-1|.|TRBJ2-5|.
TGTGCCAGCAGCCAAGAACTAGTGGACCAAGAGACCCAGTACTTC
CASSQELVDQETQYF
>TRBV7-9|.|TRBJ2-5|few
TGTGCCAGCAGCCCCGGGGAGGCCCTAAAGACCCAGTACTTC
CASSPGEALKTQYF
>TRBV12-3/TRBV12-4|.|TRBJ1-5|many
TGTGCCAGCAGTTTTAGTTTTCTAGGGGACAAACTCAATCAGCCCCAGCATTTT
CASSFSFLGDKLNQPQHF